The following is a T cell receptor beta chain sequence with its context. These data come from a study of blood T cell repertoires in COVID-19. Overall study context: Researchers got acute and convalescent COVID-19 samples from the United States, Italy and Spain. T cells, B-cell-depleted T cells, or PBMCs provided the cDNA or gDNA that served as material.

V dropped 0 bases and J dropped 2 bases, with 14 bases sitting between them. This CDR3 has 17 residues. Germline V gene lookup returns CDR1 MGHRA and CDR2 YSYEKL. As processed by the authors: Using reference gene primer amplification, nucleated cell counts were estimated. Profiled with immunoSEQ multiplex PCR; TCRdb holds only in-frame clones, not every one. That table is the source of V, J and clone size, and D and trimming were worked out from the DNA. The sample records around 110,000 clones, 70% to 85% being singletons. The specimen sequenced was peripheral blood. This TCR was sampled from a man aged 65-85 years with active or convalescent COVID-19. The chain uses TRBV4-1 and TRBJ2-4, with D perhaps matching TRBD2 (5 bases). This chain's CDR3 is CASSQDLPSGSKNIQYF. CDR3 nucleotide sequence: TGCGCCAGCAGCCAAGACCTCCCCTCGGGGTCCAAAAACATTCAGTACTTC.